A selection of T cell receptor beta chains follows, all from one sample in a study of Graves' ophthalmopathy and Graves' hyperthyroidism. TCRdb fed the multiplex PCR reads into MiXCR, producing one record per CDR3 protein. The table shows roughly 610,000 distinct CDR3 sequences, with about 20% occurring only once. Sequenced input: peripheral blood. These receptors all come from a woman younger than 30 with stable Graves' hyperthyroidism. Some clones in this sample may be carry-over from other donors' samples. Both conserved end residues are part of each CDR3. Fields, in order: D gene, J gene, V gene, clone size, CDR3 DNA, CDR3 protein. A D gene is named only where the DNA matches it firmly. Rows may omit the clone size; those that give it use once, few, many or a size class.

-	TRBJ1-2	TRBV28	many	TGTGCCAGCAGTTCCGAGGGATCGGCGTATGGCTACACCTTC	CASSSEGSAYGYTF
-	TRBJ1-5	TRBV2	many	TGTGCCAGCGATAAAGACAGCCTCAATCAGCCCCAGCATTTT	CASDKDSLNQPQHF
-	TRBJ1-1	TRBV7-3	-	TGTGCCAGCAGCTTAAAGAGTGGGGTCACTGAAGCTTTCTTT	CASSLKSGVTEAFF
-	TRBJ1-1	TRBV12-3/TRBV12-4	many	TGTGCCAGCAGTTTAGTCAGGTACGAAGCTTTCTTT	CASSLVRYEAFF
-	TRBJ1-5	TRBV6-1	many	TGTGCCAGCGGCCTGAGGGGGGCGAACGGTCCCCAGCATTTT	CASGLRGANGPQHF
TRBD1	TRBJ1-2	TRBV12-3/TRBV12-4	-	TGTGCCAGCAGTTTACGAGGGGGCACGTACTATGGCTACACCTTC	CASSLRGGTYYGYTF
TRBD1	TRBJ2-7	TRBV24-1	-	TGTGCCACCAGTGATAACCAGGGGGCCCTCTACGGGCAGTACTTC	CATSDNQGALYGQYF
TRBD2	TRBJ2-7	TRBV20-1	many	TGCAGTGCTAGTCACGGACTAGCGGGATACGAGCAGTACTTC	CSASHGLAGYEQYF
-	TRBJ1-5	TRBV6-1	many	TGTGCCAGCAGTGTCATACAGGGATTCAATCAGCCCCAGCATTTT	CASSVIQGFNQPQHF
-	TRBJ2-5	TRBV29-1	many	TGCAGCGTTCAGGCGGGGGCAGAGACCCAGTACTTC	CSVQAGAETQYF
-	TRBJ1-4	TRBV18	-	TGTGCCAGCAAGGGACCCCTGAGCCAAGAAAAACTGTTTTTT	CASKGPLSQEKLFF
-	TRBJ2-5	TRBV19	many	TGTGCCAGTAGTAACCTCCGCGGACAGACTCAAGAGACCCAGTACTTC	CASSNLRGQTQETQYF
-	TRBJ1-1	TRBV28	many	TGTGCCAGCAGCCGGACAGTGATGAGCACTGAAGCTTTCTTT	CASSRTVMSTEAFF
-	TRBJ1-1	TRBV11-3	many	TGTGCCAGCAGCCCGATCGGGGACACTGAAGCTTTCTTT	CASSPIGDTEAFF
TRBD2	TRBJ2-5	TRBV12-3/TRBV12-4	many	TGTGCCAGCAGTTTATGGGCGGGGGGCACAGAGACCCAGTACTTC	CASSLWAGGTETQYF
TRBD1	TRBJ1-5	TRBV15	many	TGTGCCACCAGCATCGACAGGGGGAGCAATCAGCCCCAGCATTTT	CATSIDRGSNQPQHF
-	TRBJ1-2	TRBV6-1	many	TGTGCCAGCCGTAATCAGAGGGGACAAGGGGTCTATGGCTACACCTTC	CASRNQRGQGVYGYTF
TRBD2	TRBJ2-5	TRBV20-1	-	TGCAGTGCCGCGACCAGCGGGAGAGAGACCCAGTACTTC	CSAATSGRETQYF
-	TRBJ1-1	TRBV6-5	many	TGTGCCAGCAGTTACGACAGTCCCCCGAACACTGAAGCTTTCTTT	CASSYDSPPNTEAFF
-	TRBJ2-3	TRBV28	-	TGTGCCAGCACCCGGGACCTCATTAGCACAGATACGCAGTATTTT	CASTRDLISTDTQYF
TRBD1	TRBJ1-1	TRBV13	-	TGTGCCGTTCACCAGGGGGGGGACACTGAAGCTTTCTTT	CAVHQGGDTEAFF
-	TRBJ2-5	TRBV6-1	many	TGTGCCAGCAGTGATTCCCCTCAAGAGACCCAGTACTTC	CASSDSPQETQYF
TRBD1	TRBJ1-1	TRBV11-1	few	TGTGCCAGCAGGTTATTCCGGGGGACAGGGGGCAGGAACACTGAAGCTTTCTTT	CASRLFRGTGGRNTEAFF
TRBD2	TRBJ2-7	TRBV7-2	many	TGTGCCAGCAGCTTAGTTACTAGCGGGAGCTACGAGCAGTACTTC	CASSLVTSGSYEQYF
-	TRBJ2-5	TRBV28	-	TGTGCCAGCAAGAATGCGGTCCAAGAGACCCAGTACTTC	CASKNAVQETQYF
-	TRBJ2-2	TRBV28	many	TGTGCCAGCATCGCGACTAACACCGGGGAGCTGTTTTTT	CASIATNTGELFF
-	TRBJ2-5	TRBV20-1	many	TGCAGTGCTGGGGACAACCCAGGGACCCAGTACTTC	CSAGDNPGTQYF
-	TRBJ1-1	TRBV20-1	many	TGCAGTGCTAAACCCCAGGTGGGGGTCCGTCAAGCTTTCTTT	CSAKPQVGVRQAFF
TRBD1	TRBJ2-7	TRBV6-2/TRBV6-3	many	TGTGCCAGCAACTCGGGACAGGGGGCTTCCTACGAGCAGTACTTC	CASNSGQGASYEQYF
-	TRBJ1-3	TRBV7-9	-	TGTGCCAGCGATGGTCTCTCTGGAAACACCATATATTTT	CASDGLSGNTIYF
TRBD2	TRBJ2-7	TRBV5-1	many	TGCGCCAGCAGAGCGGGGGGTACCTACGAGCAGTACTTC	CASRAGGTYEQYF
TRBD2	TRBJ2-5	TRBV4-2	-	TGTGCCAGCAGCCAAGACGAGGCGGGAGACGGGGAGACCCAGTACTTC	CASSQDEAGDGETQYF
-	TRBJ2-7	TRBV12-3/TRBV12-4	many	TGTGCCAGCAGCTTCCGACTCAGGCGGGAGCAGTACTTC	CASSFRLRREQYF
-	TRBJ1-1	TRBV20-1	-	TGCAGTGCCCCCCGAGAGGGGGTGAACACTGAAGCTTTCTTT	CSAPREGVNTEAFF
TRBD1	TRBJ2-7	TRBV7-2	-	TGTGCCAGCAGCGGGGGAGGGACAGGGGGCTACGAGCAGTACTTC	CASSGGGTGGYEQYF